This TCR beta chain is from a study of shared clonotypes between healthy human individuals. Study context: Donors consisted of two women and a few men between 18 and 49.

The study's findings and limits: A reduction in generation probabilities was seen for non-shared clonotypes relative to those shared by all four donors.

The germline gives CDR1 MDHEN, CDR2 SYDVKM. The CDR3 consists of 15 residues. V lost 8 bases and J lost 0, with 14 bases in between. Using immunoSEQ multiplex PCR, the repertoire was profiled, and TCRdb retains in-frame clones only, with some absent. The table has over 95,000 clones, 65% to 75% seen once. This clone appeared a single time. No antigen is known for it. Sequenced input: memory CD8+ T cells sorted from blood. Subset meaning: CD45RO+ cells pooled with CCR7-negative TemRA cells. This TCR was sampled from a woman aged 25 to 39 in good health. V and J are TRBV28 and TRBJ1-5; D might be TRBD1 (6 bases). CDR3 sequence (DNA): TGTGCCAGCTTGAGGGGGGTGAATAGCAATCAGCCCCAGCATTTT. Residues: CASLRGVNSNQPQHF.